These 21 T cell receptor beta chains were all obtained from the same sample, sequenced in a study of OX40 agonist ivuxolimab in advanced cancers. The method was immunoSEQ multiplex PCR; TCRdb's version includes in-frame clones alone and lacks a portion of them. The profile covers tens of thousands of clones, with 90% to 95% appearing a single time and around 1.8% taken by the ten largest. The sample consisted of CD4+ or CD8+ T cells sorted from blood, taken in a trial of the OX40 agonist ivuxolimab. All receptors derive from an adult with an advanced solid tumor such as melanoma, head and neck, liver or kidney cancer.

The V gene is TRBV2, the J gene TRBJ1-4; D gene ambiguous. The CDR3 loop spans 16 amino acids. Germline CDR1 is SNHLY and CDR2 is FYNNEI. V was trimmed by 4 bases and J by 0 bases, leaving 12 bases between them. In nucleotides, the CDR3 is TGTGCCAGCAGTGTACGGGAGGCCCCAACTAATGAAAAACTGTTTTTT. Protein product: CASSVREAPTNEKLFF.

The CDR3 nucleotides read TGTGCCAGCAGCCCAGTCGGCGCAGGGGTATTATTAGGAACCGGGGAGCTGTTTTTT. Its translation: CASSPVGAGVLLGTGELFF. The chain recombines TRBV7-2 with TRBJ2-2, with D possibly TRBD1 on 6 matching bases. V was shortened by 5 bases and J by 5 bases, with 27 bases between the two germline ends. The CDR3 length is 19 residues. Germline CDR1 is SGHTA and CDR2 is FQGNSA.

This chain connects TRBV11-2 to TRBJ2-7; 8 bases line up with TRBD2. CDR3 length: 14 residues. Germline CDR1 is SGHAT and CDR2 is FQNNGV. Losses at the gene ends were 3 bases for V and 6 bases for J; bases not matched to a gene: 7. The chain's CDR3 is CASSLRAGVFEQYF. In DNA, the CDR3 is TGTGCCAGCAGCTTGAGAGCGGGGGTCTTCGAGCAGTACTTC.

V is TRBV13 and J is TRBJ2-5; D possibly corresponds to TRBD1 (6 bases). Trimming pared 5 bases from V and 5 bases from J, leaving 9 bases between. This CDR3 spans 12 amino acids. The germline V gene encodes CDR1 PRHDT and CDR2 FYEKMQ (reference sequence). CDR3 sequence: CASSHREETQYF. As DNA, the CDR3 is TGTGCCAGCAGCCACAGGGAGGAGACCCAGTACTTC.

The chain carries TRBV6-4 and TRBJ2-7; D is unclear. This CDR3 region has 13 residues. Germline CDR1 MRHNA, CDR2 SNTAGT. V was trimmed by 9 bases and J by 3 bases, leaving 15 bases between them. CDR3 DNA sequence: TGTGCCAGGAGACCCACCCAGAACTACGAGCAGTACTTC. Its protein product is CARRPTQNYEQYF.

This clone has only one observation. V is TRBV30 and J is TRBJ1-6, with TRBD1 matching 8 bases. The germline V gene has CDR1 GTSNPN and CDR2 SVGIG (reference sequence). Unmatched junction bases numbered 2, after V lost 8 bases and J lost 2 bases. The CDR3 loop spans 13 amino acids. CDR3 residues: CAGQGTYNSPLHF. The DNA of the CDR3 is TGTGCCGGACAGGGAACCTATAATTCACCCCTCCACTTT.

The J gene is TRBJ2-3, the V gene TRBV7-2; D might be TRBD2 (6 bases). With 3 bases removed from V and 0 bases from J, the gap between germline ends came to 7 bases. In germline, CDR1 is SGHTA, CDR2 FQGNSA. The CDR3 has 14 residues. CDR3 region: CASSLTRSTDTQYF. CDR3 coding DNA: TGTGCCAGCAGCTTGACTAGAAGCACAGATACGCAGTATTTT.

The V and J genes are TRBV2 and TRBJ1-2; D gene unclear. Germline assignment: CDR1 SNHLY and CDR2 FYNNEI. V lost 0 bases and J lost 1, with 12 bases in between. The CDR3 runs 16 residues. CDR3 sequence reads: CASSEARDYFNYGYTF. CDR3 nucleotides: TGTGCCAGCAGTGAAGCCCGGGATTACTTTAACTATGGCTACACCTTC.

In nucleotides, the CDR3 is TGTGCCAGCACCCCTACTAGCTTCTCTAGCACAGATACGCAGTATTTT. Translation: CASTPTSFSSTDTQYF. V is TRBV2 and J is TRBJ2-3; TRBD2 is a possible D gene (6 bases). CDR3 length: 16 residues. Trimming shortened V by 7 bases and J by 0 bases, and 17 bases separated the two germline ends. Germline CDR1 reads SNHLY; CDR2 reads FYNNEI.

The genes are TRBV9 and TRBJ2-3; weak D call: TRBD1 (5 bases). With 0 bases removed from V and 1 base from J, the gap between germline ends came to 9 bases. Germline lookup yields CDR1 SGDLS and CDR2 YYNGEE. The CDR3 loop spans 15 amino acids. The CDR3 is CASSVEDRRTDTQYF. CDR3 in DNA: TGTGCCAGCAGCGTAGAAGACAGACGCACAGATACGCAGTATTTT.

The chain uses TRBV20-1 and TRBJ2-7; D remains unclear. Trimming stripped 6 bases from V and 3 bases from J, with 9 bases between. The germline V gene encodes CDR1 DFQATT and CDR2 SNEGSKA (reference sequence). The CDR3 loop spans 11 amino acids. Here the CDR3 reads CSAPVGYEQYF. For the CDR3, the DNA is TGCAGTGCCCCCGTGGGCTACGAGCAGTACTTC.

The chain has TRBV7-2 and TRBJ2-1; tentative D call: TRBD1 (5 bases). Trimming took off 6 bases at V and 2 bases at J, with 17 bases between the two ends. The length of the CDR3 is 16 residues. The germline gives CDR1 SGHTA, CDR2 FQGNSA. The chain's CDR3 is CASSSRTLLPYNEQFF. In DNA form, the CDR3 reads TGTGCCAGCAGTTCAAGGACACTTCTCCCCTACAATGAGCAGTTCTTC.

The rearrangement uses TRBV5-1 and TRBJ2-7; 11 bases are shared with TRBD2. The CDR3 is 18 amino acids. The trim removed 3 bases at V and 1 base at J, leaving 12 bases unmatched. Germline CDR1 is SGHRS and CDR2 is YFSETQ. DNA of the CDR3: TGCGCCAGCAGCTCTGAAGGGCTAGCGGGAGGTAATTCCTACGAGCAGTACTTC. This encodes CASSSEGLAGGNSYEQYF.

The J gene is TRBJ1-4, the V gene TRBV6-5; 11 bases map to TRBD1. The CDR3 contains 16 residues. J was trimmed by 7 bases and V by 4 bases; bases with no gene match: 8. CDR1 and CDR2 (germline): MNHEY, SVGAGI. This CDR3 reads CASSSRTGGAGEKLFF. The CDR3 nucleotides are TGTGCCAGCAGTTCCAGGACAGGGGGCGCAGGTGAAAAACTGTTTTTT.

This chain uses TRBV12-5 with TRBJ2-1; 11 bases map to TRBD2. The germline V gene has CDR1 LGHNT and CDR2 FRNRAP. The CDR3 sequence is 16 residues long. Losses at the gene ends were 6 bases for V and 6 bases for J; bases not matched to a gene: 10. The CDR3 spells CASGSGLAGLTNEQFF. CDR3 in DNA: TGTGCTAGTGGCTCAGGACTAGCGGGCCTGACCAATGAGCAGTTCTTC. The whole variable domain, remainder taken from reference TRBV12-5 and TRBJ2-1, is DARVTQTPRHKVTEMGQEVTMRCQPILGHNTVFWYRQTMMQGLELLAYFRNRAPLDDSGMPKDRFSAEMPDATLATLKIQPSEPRDSAVYFCASGSGLAGLTNEQFFGPGTRLTVL.

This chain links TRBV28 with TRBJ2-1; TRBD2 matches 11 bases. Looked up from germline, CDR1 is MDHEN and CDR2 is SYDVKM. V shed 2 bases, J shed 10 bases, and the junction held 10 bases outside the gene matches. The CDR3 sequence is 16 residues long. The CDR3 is CASSLPGTSGRGEQFF. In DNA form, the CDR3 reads TGTGCCAGCAGTTTACCTGGGACTAGCGGCCGCGGCGAGCAGTTCTTC.

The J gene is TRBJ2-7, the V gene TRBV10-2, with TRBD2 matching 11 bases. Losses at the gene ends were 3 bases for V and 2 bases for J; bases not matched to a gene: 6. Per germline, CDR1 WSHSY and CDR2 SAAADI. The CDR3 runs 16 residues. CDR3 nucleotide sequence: TGCGCCAGCAGTGACCCACCACTAGCGGGAGCCTACGAGCAGTACTTC. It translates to CASSDPPLAGAYEQYF.

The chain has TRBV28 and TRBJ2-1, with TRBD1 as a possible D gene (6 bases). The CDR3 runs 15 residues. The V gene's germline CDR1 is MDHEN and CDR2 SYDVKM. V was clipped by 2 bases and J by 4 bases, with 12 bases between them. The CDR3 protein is CASSLGGTRYNEQFF. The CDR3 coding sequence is TGTGCCAGCAGTTTAGGGGGCACTCGTTACAATGAGCAGTTCTTC.

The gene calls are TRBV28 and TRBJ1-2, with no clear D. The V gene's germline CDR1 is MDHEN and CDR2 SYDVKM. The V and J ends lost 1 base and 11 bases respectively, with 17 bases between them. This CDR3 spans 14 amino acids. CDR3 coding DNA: TGTGCCAGCAGTTTATACGGTCACCGACAAGGATACACCTTC. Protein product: CASSLYGHRQGYTF.

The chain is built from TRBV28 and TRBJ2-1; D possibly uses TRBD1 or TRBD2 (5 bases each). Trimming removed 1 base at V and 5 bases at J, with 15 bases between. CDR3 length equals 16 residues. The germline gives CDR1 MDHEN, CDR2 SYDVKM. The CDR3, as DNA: TGTGCCAGCAGTTTATATACTTTGGGACGGGACAATGAGCAGTTCTTC. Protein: CASSLYTLGRDNEQFF.

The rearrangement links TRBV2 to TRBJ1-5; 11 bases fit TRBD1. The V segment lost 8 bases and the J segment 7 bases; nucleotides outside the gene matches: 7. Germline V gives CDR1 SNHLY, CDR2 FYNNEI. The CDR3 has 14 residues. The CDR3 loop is CASRRGTGGQPQHF. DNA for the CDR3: TGTGCCAGCCGGCGGGGGACAGGGGGGCAGCCCCAGCATTTT.